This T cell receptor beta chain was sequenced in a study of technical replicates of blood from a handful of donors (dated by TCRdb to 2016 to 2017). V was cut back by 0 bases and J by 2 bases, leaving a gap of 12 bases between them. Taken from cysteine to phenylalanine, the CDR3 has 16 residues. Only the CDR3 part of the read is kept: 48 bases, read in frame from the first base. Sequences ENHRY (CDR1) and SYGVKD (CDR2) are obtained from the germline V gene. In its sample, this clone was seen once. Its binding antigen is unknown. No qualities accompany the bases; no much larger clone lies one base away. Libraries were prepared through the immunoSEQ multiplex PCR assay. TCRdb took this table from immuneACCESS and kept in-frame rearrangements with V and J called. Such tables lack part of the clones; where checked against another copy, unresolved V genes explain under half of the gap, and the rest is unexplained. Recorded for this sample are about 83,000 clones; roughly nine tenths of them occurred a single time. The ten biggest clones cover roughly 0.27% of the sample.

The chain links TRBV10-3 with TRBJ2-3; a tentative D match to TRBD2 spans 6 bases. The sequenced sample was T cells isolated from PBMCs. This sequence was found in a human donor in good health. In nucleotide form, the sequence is TGTGCCATCAGTGAGTCGACAGCGGGCTTCACAGATACGCAGTATTTT. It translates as CAISESTAGFTDTQYF.